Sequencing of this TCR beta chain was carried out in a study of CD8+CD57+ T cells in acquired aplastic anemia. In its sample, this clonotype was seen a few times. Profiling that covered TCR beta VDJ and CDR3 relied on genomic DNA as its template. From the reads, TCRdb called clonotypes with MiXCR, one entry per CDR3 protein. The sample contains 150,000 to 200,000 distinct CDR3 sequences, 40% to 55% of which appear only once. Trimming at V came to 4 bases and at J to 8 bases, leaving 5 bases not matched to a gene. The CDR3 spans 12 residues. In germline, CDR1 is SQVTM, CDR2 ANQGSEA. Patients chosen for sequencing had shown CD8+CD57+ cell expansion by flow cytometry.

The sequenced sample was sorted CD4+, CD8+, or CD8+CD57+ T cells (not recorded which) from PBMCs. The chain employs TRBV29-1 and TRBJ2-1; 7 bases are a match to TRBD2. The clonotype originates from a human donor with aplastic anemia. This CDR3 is CSVGGRIDEQFF. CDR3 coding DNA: TGCAGCGTTGGCGGGAGAATTGATGAGCAGTTCTTC.